This record concerns one T cell receptor beta chain sequence. The V segment lost 4 bases and the J segment 10 bases; nucleotides outside the gene matches: 14. The CDR3 is made up of 15 amino acids. Germline-derived CDR1 and CDR2 are GTSNPN and SVGIG (reference sequence). The entry originates in a study of blood T cells in healthy people across ages. A sample-barcoded 5' primer and a J-beta primer mix were used in a second PCR of roughly 6 to 11 cycles. Each cDNA molecule was tagged by a template-switch adaptor that had 12 random nucleotides. Via MiXCR, TCRdb re-called the 5' RACE reads, giving one row per CDR3 protein. The sample lists fewer than 950,000 distinct CDR3 sequences, roughly 40% seen once, with 10% to 15% in the top ten.

Sequenced input: blood. The chain has TRBV30 and TRBJ2-1; 9 nucleotides match TRBD2. The receptor was isolated from a man aged 18 to 30 in good health. CDR3 nucleotides: TGTGCCTGGAAAGGGACTAGCTTTTCCTCACGAGAGCAGTTCTTC. This translates into CAWKGTSFSSREQFF.